This TCR beta chain was sequenced in a study of T cell responses to AZD1222 COVID-19 vaccine. Study summary: Pooled samples include second doses given at about 4 or 12 weeks.

CDR1 is MDHEN, CDR2 SYDVKM, per germline. This CDR3 has 15 residues. Trimming at V came to 5 bases and at J to 5 bases, leaving 5 bases not matched to a gene. With regard to this clone: Its specificity is unknown.

Study-wide points: Mostly white British, mostly female donors; authors suggested clonal diversity may be underestimated. With dominance at 160-218 and 743-854, vaccine-associated CD4 TCRs spanned spike. Without day 14 samples, only post-peak T cell repertoires were studied.

Generated by immunoSEQ multiplex PCR, the TCRdb table keeps only in-frame clones and is missing some. The sample holds about 93,000 clones, around 86% seen once. This receptor was obtained from an adult in good health. This sequence joins TRBV28 and TRBJ1-4, with 10 positions matching TRBD1. Sequences were derived from peripheral blood, sampled on day 0 of AZD1222 vaccination. The CDR3: CASSPPGQGNEKLFF. CDR3 bases: TGTGCCAGCAGTCCACCGGGACAGGGGAATGAAAAACTGTTTTTT.